This T cell receptor (beta chain) was captured by sequencing in a study of shared clonotypes between healthy human individuals. At the level of the study: CD4 naive and CD4 memory each took three plates per donor, while CD8 naive took two and CD8 memory one. General study results and limits: Rarefaction curves obtained for sorted subsets showed sequencing incomplete despite large depth.

Each sample came from a Caucasian adult donor living in Nashville, Tennessee. As concerns this clone: Its antigen is currently unknown.

Investigators spread the genomic DNA of each subset evenly over several immunoSEQ plates. Libraries were prepared by immunoSEQ multiplex PCR; TCRdb keeps only in-frame clonotypes and omits some of them. This sample yields 2 million to 2.5 million clones, of which roughly 94% are seen a single time; 0.13% belongs to the top ten. The TCR comes from a man younger than 30 in good health. The sequencing input was naive CD4+ T cells sorted from blood. Specified subset: CD45RA+ positively selected.

CDR3 region: CASQLWGRDKNIQYF. DNA for the CDR3: TGTGCCTCACAGCTATGGGGTAGGGACAAAAACATTCAGTACTTC. This sequence joins TRBV2 and TRBJ2-4; no definite D call. CDR1 SNHLY and CDR2 FYNNEI come from the germline V gene. The V end lost 11 bases, the J end lost 3 bases, and 20 bases lay between the germline ends. The CDR3 length is 15 residues.